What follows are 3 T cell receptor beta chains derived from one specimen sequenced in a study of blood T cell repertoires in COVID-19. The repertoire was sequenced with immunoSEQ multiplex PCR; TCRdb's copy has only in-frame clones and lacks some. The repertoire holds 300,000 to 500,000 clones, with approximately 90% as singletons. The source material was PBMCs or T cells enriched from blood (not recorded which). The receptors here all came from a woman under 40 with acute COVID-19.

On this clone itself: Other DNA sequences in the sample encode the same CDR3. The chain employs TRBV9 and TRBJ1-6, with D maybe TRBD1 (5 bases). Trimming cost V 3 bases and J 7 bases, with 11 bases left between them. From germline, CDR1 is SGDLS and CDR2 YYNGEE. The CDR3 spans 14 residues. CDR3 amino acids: CASSAQGGNSPLHF. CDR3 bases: TGTGCCAGCAGCGCCCAGGGAGGGAATTCACCCCTCCACTTT.

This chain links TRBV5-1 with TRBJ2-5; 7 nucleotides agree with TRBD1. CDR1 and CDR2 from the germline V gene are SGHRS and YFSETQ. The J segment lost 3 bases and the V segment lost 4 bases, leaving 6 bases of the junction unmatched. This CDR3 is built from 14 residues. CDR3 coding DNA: TGCGCCAGCAGCCCCGGGACAGAGAAAGAGACCCAGTACTTC. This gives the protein CASSPGTEKETQYF.

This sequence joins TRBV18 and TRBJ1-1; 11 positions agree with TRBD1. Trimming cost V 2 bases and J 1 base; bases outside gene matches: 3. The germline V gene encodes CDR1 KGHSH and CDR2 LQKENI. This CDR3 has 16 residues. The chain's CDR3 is CASSPSGQGANTEAFF. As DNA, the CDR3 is TGTGCCAGCTCACCATCTGGACAGGGGGCGAACACTGAAGCTTTCTTT.